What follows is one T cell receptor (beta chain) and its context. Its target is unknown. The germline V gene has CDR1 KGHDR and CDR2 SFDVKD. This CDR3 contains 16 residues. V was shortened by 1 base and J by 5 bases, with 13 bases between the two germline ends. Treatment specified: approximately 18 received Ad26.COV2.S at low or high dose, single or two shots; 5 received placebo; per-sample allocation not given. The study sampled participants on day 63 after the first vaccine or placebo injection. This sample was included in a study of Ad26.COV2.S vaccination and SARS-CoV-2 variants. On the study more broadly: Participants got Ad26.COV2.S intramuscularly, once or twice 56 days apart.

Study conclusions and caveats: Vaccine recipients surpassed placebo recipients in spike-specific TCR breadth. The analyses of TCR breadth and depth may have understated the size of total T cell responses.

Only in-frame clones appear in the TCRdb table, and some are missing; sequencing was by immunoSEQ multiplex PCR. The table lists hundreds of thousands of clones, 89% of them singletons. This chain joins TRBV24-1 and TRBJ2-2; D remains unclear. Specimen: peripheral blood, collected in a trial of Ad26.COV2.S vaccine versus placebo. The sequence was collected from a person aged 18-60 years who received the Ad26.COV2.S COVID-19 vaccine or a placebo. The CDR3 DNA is TGTGCCACCAGTGATTTCGACACCGGGTTGACCGGGGAGCTGTTTTTT. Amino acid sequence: CATSDFDTGLTGELFF.